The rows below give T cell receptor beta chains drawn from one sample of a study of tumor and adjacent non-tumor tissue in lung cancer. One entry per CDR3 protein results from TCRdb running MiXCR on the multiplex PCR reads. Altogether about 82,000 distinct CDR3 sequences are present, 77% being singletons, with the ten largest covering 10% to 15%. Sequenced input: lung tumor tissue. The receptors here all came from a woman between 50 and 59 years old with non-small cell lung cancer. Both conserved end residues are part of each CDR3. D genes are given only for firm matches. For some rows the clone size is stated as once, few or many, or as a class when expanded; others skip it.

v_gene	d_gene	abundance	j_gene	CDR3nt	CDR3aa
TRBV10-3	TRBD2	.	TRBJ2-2	TGTGCCATCAGGCTCGGGACTAGCGGGATCGCCGGGGAGCTGTTTTTT	CAIRLGTSGIAGELFF
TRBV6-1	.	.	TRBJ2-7	TGTGCCAACAGTGATGATGGGAGGGGGGGGTCCTACGGGCACTACTTC	CANSDDGRGGSYGHYF
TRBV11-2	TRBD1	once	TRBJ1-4	TGTACCAGCATCCCCCGGACAGGGGGAGATGAAAAACTGTTTTTT	CTSIPRTGGDEKLFF
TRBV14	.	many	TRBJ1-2	TGTGCCAGCAGCCACCTCAGGGACACCTATGGCTACACCTTC	CASSHLRDTYGYTF
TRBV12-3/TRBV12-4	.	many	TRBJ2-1	TGTGCCAGCAGTTTTATGGGAGACGAGCAGTTCTTC	CASSFMGDEQFF
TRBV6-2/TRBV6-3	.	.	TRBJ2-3	TGTGCCAGCAGTATGGACAGTGAAACAGATATGCAATATTTT	CASSMDSETDMQYF
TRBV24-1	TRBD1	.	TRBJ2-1	TGTGCCACCAGTGACTTCGACAGGGATGAACAGTTCTTC	CATSDFDRDEQFF
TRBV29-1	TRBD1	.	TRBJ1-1	TGCAGCGGGGCCGGGACAGGGAACATTGAAGCTTTCTTT	CSGAGTGNIEAFF
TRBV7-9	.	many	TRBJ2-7	TGTGCCAGCAGCTTAGAATCCTACGAGCAGTACTTC	CASSLESYEQYF
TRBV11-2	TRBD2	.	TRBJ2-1	TGTGCCACCAGCTTAGAAGCTAGCGGGAGGGTTGTGCAGTTCTTC	CATSLEASGRVVQFF
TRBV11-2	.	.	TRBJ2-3	TGTACCAGCAGCTTAGGGGGGAGGTCCCCAGATACACGGTATTTT	CTSSLGGRSPDTRYF
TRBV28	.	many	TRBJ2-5	TGTGCCAGCAGTTTAGCGGGGGCGGTCAAGACCCAGTACTTC	CASSLAGAVKTQYF
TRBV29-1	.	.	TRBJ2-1	TGCAACGTTGAAGGACTGCTCAATGAGCAGTTCTTC	CNVEGLLNEQFF
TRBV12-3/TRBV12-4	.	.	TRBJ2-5	TGTGCCGGCGGGCACCATGTAGGGGCGCAGACCCAGTACTTC	CAGGHHVGAQTQYF